Below, 11 T cell receptor beta chains from the same sample are listed, as sequenced in a study of PD-L1 blockade in urothelial cancer. Time point here: pretreatment peripheral blood. Sequencing was performed with immunoSEQ multiplex PCR; in TCRdb, only in-frame clones are kept and a portion is missing. The table includes just under 40,000 clones, approximately 89% detected once. Sample: PBMCs, taken around atezolizumab (anti-PD-L1) treatment. These receptors were collected from a woman in her fifties or sixties with urothelial cancer.

The chain joins TRBV6-6 to TRBJ2-4; 7 bases align to TRBD2. The CDR3 is 15 residues long. V lost 7 bases, J lost 6 bases, and 12 bases stayed unmatched. Germline CDR1 reads MNHNY; CDR2 reads SVGAGI (reference sequence). The CDR3 region is CASKEPAGEGNIQYF. DNA for the CDR3: TGTGCCAGCAAAGAACCGGCGGGGGAGGGAAACATTCAGTACTTC.

The genes are TRBV7-9 and TRBJ2-3; the match to TRBD2 covers 9 bases. The CDR3 consists of 15 residues. The V segment lost 5 bases and the J segment 2 bases; nucleotides outside the gene matches: 5. Germline V gene data show CDR1 as SEHNR and CDR2 as FQNEAQ (reference sequence). CDR3 sequence (DNA): TGTGCCAGCAGCGTTAGCGGGGGATCCACAGATACGCAGTATTTT. The encoded protein is CASSVSGGSTDTQYF.

The J gene is TRBJ2-2, the V gene TRBV11-2, with a tentative D call TRBD1 (5 bases). The germline gives CDR1 SGHAT, CDR2 FQNNGV. The CDR3 length is 17 residues. Deletions cut 2 bases from V and 7 bases from J, with 20 bases between. CDR3 coding DNA: TGTGCCAGCAGCTTAAGGCTCCAAGGGGCCGCGAACGGGGAGCTGTTTTTT. It codes for CASSLRLQGAANGELFF.

The chain combines TRBV5-1 with TRBJ2-5; the D gene is possibly TRBD1 (5 bases). The CDR3 length is 15 residues. V gave up 0 bases and J gave up 4 bases, with 13 bases separating them. Germline CDR1 is SGHRS and CDR2 is YFSETQ. CDR3 loop: CASSLGQFLRETQYF. The CDR3 coding sequence is TGCGCCAGCAGCTTGGGACAGTTTTTAAGAGAGACCCAGTACTTC.

The V and J genes are TRBV9 and TRBJ2-3, with D perhaps matching TRBD1 (5 bases). Looked up from germline, CDR1 is SGDLS and CDR2 is YYNGEE. Between the trimmed V and J ends, which lost 2 bases and 0 bases, there was a span of 16 bases. There are 17 residues in the CDR3. This chain's CDR3 is CASSVTLQDPSTDTQYF. The CDR3 DNA reads as TGTGCCAGCAGCGTTACCCTACAGGACCCTAGCACAGATACGCAGTATTTT.

The V call is TRBV9, the J call TRBJ1-3; 12 positions match TRBD1. The CDR3 is made up of 17 amino acids. Germline V CDR1 and CDR2: SGDLS, YYNGEE. Unmatched junction bases numbered 9, after V lost 4 bases and J lost 4 bases. The CDR3 sequence: CASSPPGQGAPGNTIYF. The CDR3 coding sequence is TGTGCCAGCAGCCCACCGGGACAGGGGGCGCCAGGAAACACCATATATTTT.

V and J are TRBV29-1 and TRBJ1-1, with D maybe TRBD1 (5 bases). Germline loops: CDR1 SQVTM, CDR2 ANQGSEA. The CDR3 sequence is 13 residues long. Trimming took off 5 bases at V and 1 base at J, with 11 bases between the two ends. The CDR3 region has the DNA TGCAGCGTTATGGACGGGGGGAACACTGAAGCTTTCTTT. Its translation is CSVMDGGNTEAFF.

The chain employs TRBV5-5 and TRBJ2-7, with 8 positions matching TRBD1. The CDR3 consists of 16 residues. The germline CDR1 and CDR2 sequences are SGHKS and YYEKEE (reference sequence). The ends lost 4 bases at V and 2 bases at J; junction bases unmatched: 11. The CDR3 nucleotides are TGTGCCAGCAGCCCCGGACAGGGTGGACAAACCTACGAGCAGTACTTC. Protein product: CASSPGQGGQTYEQYF.

This rearrangement joins TRBV7-6 to TRBJ1-1; D remains ambiguous. The germline V gene encodes CDR1 SGHVS and CDR2 FNYEAQ. The CDR3 spans 13 residues. V was pared by 3 bases and J by 1 base, with 6 bases between. For the CDR3, the DNA is TGTGCCAGCAGCTTGACTGCGAACACTGAAGCTTTCTTT. Residues: CASSLTANTEAFF.

The V gene is TRBV28, the J gene TRBJ2-3, with no clear D. Germline V lookup: CDR1 MDHEN, CDR2 SYDVKM. Between the trimmed V and J ends, which lost 5 bases and 8 bases, there was a span of 11 bases. The CDR3 sequence is 12 residues long. The CDR3 nucleotides read TGTGCCAGCAGTACAAGACAACGTACGCAGTATTTT. Its translation: CASSTRQRTQYF.

The chain carries TRBV4-1 and TRBJ2-5; 10 bases match TRBD2. Germline values: CDR1 MGHRA, CDR2 YSYEKL. V lost 4 bases and J lost 5; bases outside the gene matches: 16. The CDR3 runs 18 residues. CDR3 sequence reads: CASSRASGSKEEWETQYF. The DNA of the CDR3 is TGCGCCAGCAGCCGGGCTAGCGGGAGTAAGGAGGAATGGGAGACCCAGTACTTC.